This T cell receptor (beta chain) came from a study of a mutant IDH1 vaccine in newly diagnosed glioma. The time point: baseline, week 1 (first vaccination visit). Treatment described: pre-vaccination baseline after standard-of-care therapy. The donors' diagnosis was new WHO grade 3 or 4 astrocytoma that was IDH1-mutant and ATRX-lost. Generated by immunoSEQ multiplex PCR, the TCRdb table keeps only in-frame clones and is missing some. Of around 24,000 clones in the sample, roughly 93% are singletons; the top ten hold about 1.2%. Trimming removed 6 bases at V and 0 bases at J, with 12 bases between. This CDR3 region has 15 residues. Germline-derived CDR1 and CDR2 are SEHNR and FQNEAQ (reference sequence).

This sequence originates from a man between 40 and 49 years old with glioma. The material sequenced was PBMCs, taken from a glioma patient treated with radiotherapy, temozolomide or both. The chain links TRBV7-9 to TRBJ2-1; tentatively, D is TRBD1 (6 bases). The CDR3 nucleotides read TGTGCCAGCAGGCGGACAGCTTCCTCCTACAATGAGCAGTTCTTC. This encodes CASRRTASSYNEQFF.